One TCR beta chain is described in this entry. The germline CDR1 and CDR2 sequences are SGDLS and YYNGEE. V trimming: 1 base; J trimming: 9 bases; junction bases outside the gene matches: 6. The CDR3 is 16 residues long. The data are from a study of shared clonotypes between healthy human individuals. TCRdb's copy holds only in-frame clones and misses some; the assay was immunoSEQ multiplex PCR. Here the sample spans about 1.5 million clones, around 97% being singletons. Participating donors were healthy, HIV-negative adults free of recent acute infections or vaccinations. Splitting of CD4+ cells produced CD45RA+ naive and CD45RA-negative memory subsets.

The TCR originated in a man aged 25-45 years in good health. Input material: naive CD4+ T cells sorted from blood. The sample's subset: CD45RA+ positively selected. The genes are TRBV9 and TRBJ2-1; 14 nucleotides agree with TRBD2. The CDR3 spells CASSVRVGLAGAEQFF. CDR3 sequence (DNA): TGTGCCAGCAGCGTAAGAGTGGGACTAGCGGGAGCTGAGCAGTTCTTC.